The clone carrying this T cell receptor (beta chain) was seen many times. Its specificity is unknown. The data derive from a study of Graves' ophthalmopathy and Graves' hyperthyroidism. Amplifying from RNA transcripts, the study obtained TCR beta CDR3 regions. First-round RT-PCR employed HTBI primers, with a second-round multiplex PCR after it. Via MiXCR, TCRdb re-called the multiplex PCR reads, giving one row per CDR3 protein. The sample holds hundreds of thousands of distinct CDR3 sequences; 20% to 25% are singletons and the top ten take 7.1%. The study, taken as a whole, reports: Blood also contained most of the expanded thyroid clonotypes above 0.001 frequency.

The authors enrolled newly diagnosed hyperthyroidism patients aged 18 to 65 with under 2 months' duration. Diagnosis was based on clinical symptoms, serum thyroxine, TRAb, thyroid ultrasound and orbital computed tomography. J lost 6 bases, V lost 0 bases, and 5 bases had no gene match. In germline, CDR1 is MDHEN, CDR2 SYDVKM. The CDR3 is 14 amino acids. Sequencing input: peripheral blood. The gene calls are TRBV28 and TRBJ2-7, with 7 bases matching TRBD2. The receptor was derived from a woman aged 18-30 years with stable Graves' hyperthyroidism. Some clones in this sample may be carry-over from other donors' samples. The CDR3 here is CASSLWGGFGEQYF. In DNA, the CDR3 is TGTGCCAGCAGTTTATGGGGGGGGTTTGGCGAGCAGTACTTC.